This is a list of T cell receptor beta chains from one sample in a study of beta chain features in type 1 diabetes. The table came from immunoSEQ multiplex PCR; TCRdb's copy has only in-frame clones and leaves some out. There are 50,000 to 65,000 clones in the sample; less than 55% occur only once, and approximately 1.5% lies in the top ten. The specimen sequenced was Tregs from blood. These receptors were taken from a man aged 25 to 40 with type 1 diabetes. Both conserved end residues are part of each CDR3. The D gene is left open where the match is weak. Clone size is stated in some rows and not others, as once, few, many or a class when expanded.

j_call d_call clone_size v_call cdr3_length cdr3_aa cdr3_nt
TRBJ2-1 NA NA TRBV4-3 14 CASSQEVRYNEQFF TGCGCCAGCAGCCAAGAAGTACGGTACAATGAGCAGTTCTTC
TRBJ2-3 NA NA TRBV5-1 17 CASSERGTGSSTDTQYF TGCGCCAGCAGCGAACGGGGGACCGGGAGTAGCACAGATACGCAGTATTTT
TRBJ2-7 NA few TRBV5-5 15 CASSPRLGRSYEQYF TGTGCCAGCAGCCCGCGGTTGGGGCGTTCCTACGAGCAGTACTTC
TRBJ2-7 TRBD1 NA TRBV27 14 CASSLKGAAYEQYF TGTGCCAGCAGTTTAAAGGGGGCAGCCTACGAGCAGTACTTC
TRBJ2-1 TRBD2 once TRBV19 18 CASKVGRTSGYGYNEQFF TGTGCCAGTAAGGTTGGCCGGACTAGCGGTTATGGCTACAATGAGCAGTTCTTC
TRBJ1-2 NA few TRBV18 14 CASSPDSSNYGYTF TGTGCCAGCTCACCAGACAGTTCTAACTATGGCTACACCTTC
TRBJ1-1 TRBD1 NA TRBV6-1 13 CAGTRQGNTEAFF TGTGCCGGCACCCGACAGGGGAACACTGAAGCTTTCTTT
TRBJ1-1 TRBD1 NA TRBV7-9 15 CASSFLTGGATEAFF TGTGCCAGCAGCTTTCTGACAGGGGGCGCGACTGAAGCTTTCTTT
TRBJ2-5 TRBD1 NA TRBV10-3 15 CAISDGQVRGETQYF TGTGCCATCAGTGACGGACAGGTCCGAGGGGAGACCCAGTACTTC
TRBJ1-1 NA few TRBV18 14 CASSPPRGGTEAFF TGTGCCAGCTCACCACCCAGGGGAGGGACTGAAGCTTTCTTT
TRBJ2-5 NA few TRBV7-3 13 CASSLRFGETQYF TGTGCCAGCAGCTTACGGTTTGGAGAGACCCAGTACTTC
TRBJ2-1 TRBD2 few TRBV7-3 15 CASSSGTSGYNEQFF TGTGCCAGCAGTTCCGGGACTAGCGGATACAATGAGCAGTTCTTC
TRBJ1-2 NA NA TRBV6-6 14 CASSGEGAYRGYTF TGTGCCAGCTCCGGAGAGGGTGCCTATCGGGGCTACACCTTC
TRBJ1-3 NA NA TRBV6-1 14 CASSGGVRVGTIYF TGTGCCAGCAGTGGGGGGGTACGGGTAGGGACCATATATTTT
TRBJ2-5 TRBD1 NA TRBV18 16 CASSQLPGQGIETQYF TGTGCCAGCTCACAATTACCGGGACAGGGGATAGAGACCCAGTACTTC
TRBJ2-5 NA NA TRBV5-1 13 CASSLTAQETQYF TGCGCCAGCAGCTTGACTGCACAAGAGACCCAGTACTTC
TRBJ2-2 NA few TRBV2 14 CASRGRADTGELFF TGTGCCAGCAGGGGCCGTGCCGACACCGGGGAGCTGTTTTTT
TRBJ2-1 NA few TRBV7-2 12 CASSLSYNEQFF TGTGCCAGCAGTCTCTCCTACAATGAGCAGTTCTTC
TRBJ1-1 NA once TRBV10-3 15 CAISDSGDISTEAFF TGTGCCATCAGTGATTCAGGGGACATAAGCACTGAAGCTTTCTTT
TRBJ1-1 TRBD1 NA TRBV28 15 CASSADRGWDTEAFF TGTGCCAGCAGCGCTGACAGGGGGTGGGACACTGAAGCTTTCTTT
TRBJ2-1 TRBD1 NA TRBV6-5 12 CASKGGWNEQFF TGTGCCAGCAAAGGGGGCTGGAATGAGCAGTTCTTC
TRBJ2-5 TRBD2 few TRBV7-9 15 CASSYQAGGLETQYF TGTGCCAGCAGCTACCAAGCGGGAGGGCTTGAGACCCAGTACTTC
TRBJ2-1 TRBD1 NA TRBV6-6 12 CASSTGGNEQFF TGTGCCAGCAGCACAGGGGGCAATGAGCAGTTCTTC
TRBJ1-2 TRBD1 NA TRBV28 14 CAGTGTESPYGYTF TGTGCCGGTACCGGGACAGAAAGTCCTTATGGCTACACCTTC
TRBJ2-1 TRBD2 NA TRBV28 16 CASSSLLAGAYNEQFF TGTGCCAGCAGTTCACTACTAGCGGGGGCGTACAATGAGCAGTTCTTC
TRBJ2-7 TRBD1 NA TRBV6-5 13 CASRKTGNYEQYF TGTGCCAGCAGGAAGACAGGGAACTACGAGCAGTACTTC
TRBJ1-2 NA NA TRBV6-1 13 CASSEDRDYGYTF TGTGCCAGCAGTGAAGACAGGGACTATGGCTACACCTTC
TRBJ2-1 NA NA TRBV4-2 14 CASSQVGRNGEQFF TGTGCCAGCAGCCAAGTGGGGCGAAACGGTGAGCAGTTCTTC
TRBJ1-1 NA NA TRBV29-1 13 CSVGGLGGTEAFF TGCAGCGTTGGGGGTTTAGGGGGCACTGAAGCTTTCTTT
TRBJ1-1 NA few TRBV2 13 CASSTGRGTEAFF TGTGCCAGCAGTACTGGTCGGGGCACTGAAGCTTTCTTT
TRBJ2-1 TRBD2 few TRBV18 19 CASSPPLQIAGGYYNEQFF TGTGCCAGCTCACCACCTCTACAGATAGCGGGAGGGTACTACAATGAGCAGTTCTTC
TRBJ2-7 NA NA TRBV7-2 14 CASSLSPRSYEQYF TGTGCCAGCAGCTTAAGCCCACGCTCTTACGAGCAGTACTTC